The 12 T cell receptor beta chains presented below share a single source sample, sequenced in a study of shared clonotypes between healthy human individuals. Repertoires were generated with immunoSEQ multiplex PCR, while TCRdb's copy carries only in-frame clones and drops some. The sample lists some 490,000 clones, approximately 81% occurring once. The specimen was PBMCs. The receptors were sampled from a woman between 40 and 50 years old in good health. Some clones in this sample may be carry-over from other donors' samples.

The rearrangement joins TRBV2 to TRBJ2-2; D assignment may be TRBD1 or TRBD2 (5 bases each). Germline V lookup: CDR1 SNHLY, CDR2 FYNNEI. Trimming shortened V by 8 bases and J by 3 bases, and 16 bases separated the two germline ends. This CDR3 comprises 15 residues. The CDR3 protein is CASVEGPRHTGELFF. In DNA, the CDR3 is TGTGCCAGCGTAGAGGGACCAAGGCACACCGGGGAGCTGTTTTTT.

The CDR3 protein is CASRTGTSGANYEQYF. In DNA, the CDR3 is TGTGCCAGCAGAACCGGGACTAGCGGGGCAAACTACGAGCAGTACTTC. V and J are TRBV2 and TRBJ2-7; TRBD2 matches at 13 bases. The germline CDR1 and CDR2 sequences are SNHLY and FYNNEI. This CDR3 is 16 amino acids long. V was pared by 6 bases and J by 3 bases, with 8 bases of the junction left unmatched.

V is TRBV10-2 and J is TRBJ2-2; 11 bases match TRBD2. Germline CDR1 reads WSHSY; CDR2 reads SAAADI. After removal of 7 bases from V and 3 bases from J, the junction contained 10 bases not matched to a gene. The CDR3 runs 17 residues. The CDR3 region has the DNA TGCGCCAGCACCCCGTTTAGCGGGAGGGCCGACACCGGGGAGCTGTTTTTT. It translates to CASTPFSGRADTGELFF.

Remarks on this clone: It differs at one base from a far larger clone, so likely a read error. Other nucleotide sequences from this sample produce the same CDR3. J is TRBJ1-2 and V is TRBV20-1; no definite D call. Germline CDR1 reads DFQATT; CDR2 reads SNEGSKA (reference sequence). The CDR3 sequence is 11 residues long. CDR3 bases: TGCAGTGCTAGCTTACCTATTGGCTACACCTTT. Translated, it gives CSASLPIGYTF.

The chain uses TRBV4-3 and TRBJ1-5; D ambiguous. CDR3 length: 16 residues. Germline values: CDR1 LGHNA, CDR2 YSLEER. V was shortened by 1 base and J by 2 bases, with 12 bases between the two germline ends. CDR3 amino acids: CASSQGVTVGNQPQHF. CDR3 nucleotides: TGCGCCAGCAGCCAAGGGGTAACAGTCGGCAATCAGCCCCAGCATTTT.

There are many counts of this clone. The identical CDR3 is also encoded by other nucleotide sequences in the sample. The gene calls are TRBV11-2 and TRBJ2-3; 12 bases match TRBD2. Germline assignment: CDR1 SGHAT and CDR2 FQNNGV. The CDR3 consists of 15 residues. Unmatched junction bases numbered 4, after V lost 4 bases and J lost 5 bases. The CDR3 region is CASSSLAGGIDTQYF. The DNA for the CDR3 is TGTGCCAGCAGCTCCCTAGCGGGAGGGATAGATACGCAGTATTTT.

About this clone itself: This CDR3 is also generated by other DNA sequences in the sample. This sequence joins TRBV18 and TRBJ2-7; 11 positions match TRBD2. V dropped 0 bases and J dropped 3; count of bases not matched to a gene: 1. Germline CDR1 and CDR2: KGHSH and LQKENI. This CDR3 contains 15 residues. CDR3 sequence reads: CASSPPLAGGYEQYF. CDR3 nucleotide sequence: TGTGCCAGCTCACCACCGCTAGCGGGAGGCTACGAGCAGTACTTC.

V and J are TRBV2 and TRBJ2-7, with D possibly matching TRBD2 (5 bases). V was cut by 6 bases and J by 4 bases, with 13 bases left in between. The CDR3 covers 13 residues. From germline, CDR1 is SNHLY and CDR2 FYNNEI. CDR3 protein: CASRSDSLYEQYF. The CDR3 region has the DNA TGTGCCAGCAGATCGGACTCTCTGTACGAGCAGTACTTC.

The chain joins TRBV19 to TRBJ2-3; a weak D match, TRBD1 (5 bases). V lost 4 bases and J lost 4, with 12 bases in between. This CDR3 contains 14 residues. In germline, CDR1 is LNHDA, CDR2 SQIVND (reference sequence). CDR3: CASSTQTTADTQYF. CDR3 in DNA: TGTGCCAGTAGTACCCAGACGACAGCAGATACGCAGTATTTT. Full variable domain (missing parts from reference TRBV19 and TRBJ2-3): DGGITQSPKYLFRKEGQNVTLSCEQNLNHDAMYWYRQDPGQGLRLIYYSQIVNDFQKGDIAEGYSVSREKKESFPLTVTSAQKNPTAFYLCASSTQTTADTQYFGPGTRLTVL.

The CDR3 DNA follows: TGTGCCAGCAGCTCGACAGGATCGAACACTGAAGCTTTCTTT. Amino acid sequence: CASSSTGSNTEAFF. The chain has TRBV11-2 and TRBJ1-1, with a weak D call TRBD1 (6 bases). The CDR3 contains 14 residues. Germline V gives CDR1 SGHAT, CDR2 FQNNGV. V was clipped by 4 bases and J by 1 base, with 10 bases between them.

The genes are TRBV5-4 and TRBJ2-3, with TRBD2 matching 7 bases. Germline trimming cut 3 bases from V and 2 bases from J; bases unmatched to any gene: 9. CDR1 is SGHNT, CDR2 YYREEE, per germline (reference sequence). This CDR3 region has 16 residues. The CDR3: CASSSPPSGHTDTQYF. CDR3 in DNA: TGTGCCAGCAGCTCCCCGCCTAGCGGACACACAGATACGCAGTATTTT.

V usage is TRBV7-2 and J usage is TRBJ2-7; TRBD1 matches at 8 bases. CDR3 length: 15 residues. J gave up 0 bases and V 2 bases, and 3 bases lay outside the gene matches. The V gene's germline CDR1 is SGHTA and CDR2 FQGNSA. CDR3 amino acids: CASSLSQGASYEQYF. CDR3 nucleotide sequence: TGTGCCAGCAGCTTAAGCCAGGGGGCCTCCTACGAGCAGTACTTC.